Below, 32 T cell receptor beta chains from the same sample are listed, as sequenced in a study of T cells in narcolepsy (dated by TCRdb to 2017 to 2018). The library was obtained by the immunoSEQ multiplex PCR assay. TCRdb took over this immuneACCESS table, retaining in-frame rearrangements with V and J assigned. Such tables are incomplete; in checked studies, under half of the missing clones stem from an unresolved V gene, and the remainder is unexplained. Here the sample has 27,000 or so clones; 82% occur a single time. The biggest ten clones account for approximately 1% of the sample. The sample was CD45RA- memory CD4+ T cells from PBMCs. The sample's cell subset or site label is to be understood as: memory T cells sorted ex vivo from peripheral blood. The receptors were sampled from a human donor with narcolepsy.

This chain joins TRBV29-1 and TRBJ2-3, with D possibly being TRBD2 (5 bases). The germline CDR1 and CDR2 sequences are SQVTM and ANQGSEA. CDR3 length: 11 amino acids. V was shortened by 1 base and J by 6 bases, with 5 bases between the two germline ends. As DNA, the CDR3 is TGCAGCGTTGAAGGAGGGGATACGCAGTATTTT. Protein: CSVEGGDTQYF.

This chain joins TRBV5-1 and TRBJ2-7; D gene unclear. The length of the CDR3 is 12 residues. Germline CDR1 and CDR2: SGHRS and YFSETQ. Trimming shortened V by 6 bases and J by 3 bases, and 10 bases separated the two germline ends. Written as DNA, the CDR3 is TGCGCCAGCAAGGACCAATACTACGAGCAGTACTTC. Amino acids: CASKDQYYEQYF.

The rearrangement uses TRBV2 and TRBJ2-5, with TRBD2 matching over 11 bases. In germline, CDR1 is SNHLY, CDR2 FYNNEI. This CDR3 is built from 17 residues. The ends lost 0 bases at V and 5 bases at J; junction bases unmatched: 8. The CDR3 spells CASSEALVAGGLETQYF. Here the CDR3 DNA reads TGTGCCAGCAGTGAAGCGCTTGTAGCGGGGGGGCTGGAGACCCAGTACTTC.

V is TRBV7-2 and J is TRBJ1-6; D is unresolved. The V gene lost 1 base and the J gene lost 4 bases, with 5 bases spanning the gap. From germline, CDR1 is SGHTA and CDR2 FQGNSA. The CDR3 totals 14 residues. The DNA for the CDR3 is TGTGCCAGCAGCTTAGGGGCGTATAATTCACCCCTCCACTTT. It specifies CASSLGAYNSPLHF. The variable domain in full, completed from reference TRBV7-2 and TRBJ1-6, reads GAGVSQSPSNKVTEKGKDVELRCDPISGHTALYWYRQSLGQGLEFLIYFQGNSAPDKSGLPSDRFSAERTGGSVSTLTIQRTQQEDSAVYLCASSLGAYNSPLHFGNGTRLTVT.

This sequence joins TRBV19 and TRBJ1-6, with unresolved D. Germline V gene data show CDR1 as LNHDA and CDR2 as SQIVND (reference sequence). CDR3 size: 14 residues. The V end was cut by 5 bases, the J end by 4 bases, with 9 bases between. DNA for the CDR3: TGTGCCAGTAGTCTCACCCGTTATAATTCACCCCTCCACTTT. This translates into CASSLTRYNSPLHF.

Concerning this clone: Mismatch with germline at one junction end may stem from a read error. This chain joins TRBV5-4 and TRBJ2-7, with D possibly TRBD2 on 6 matching bases. The CDR3 extends over 15 amino acids. CDR1 is SGHNT, CDR2 YYREEE, per germline (reference sequence). CDR3 DNA: TGTGCCAGCAGCCGGACGGGACTCCTCTCCGACGAGCAGTACTTC. Its protein is CASSRTGLLSDEQYF.

The V call is TRBV5-4, the J call TRBJ1-4, with D possibly being TRBD1 (6 bases). This CDR3 spans 15 amino acids. Trimming shortened V by 4 bases and J by 2 bases, and 12 bases separated the two germline ends. Germline CDR1 SGHNT, CDR2 YYREEE (reference sequence). CDR3 bases: TGTGCCAGCAGCCCAAGAGGGGGTACTAATGAAAAACTGTTTTTT. Protein product: CASSPRGGTNEKLFF. Supplemented by reference TRBV5-4 and TRBJ1-4, the full variable domain reads ETGVTQSPTHLIKTRGQQVTLRCSSQSGHNTVSWYQQALGQGPQFIFQYYREEENGRGNFPPRFSGLQFPNYSSELNVNALELDDSALYLCASSPRGGTNEKLFFGSGTQLSVL.

A single count supports this clone. This chain links TRBV28 with TRBJ1-2, with D unresolved. The CDR3 is made up of 17 amino acids. Deletions cut 2 bases from V and 0 bases from J, with 16 bases between. Germline V gene sequence: CDR1 MDHEN, CDR2 SYDVKM. CDR3 amino acids: CASSLMKAPVANYGYTF. Written as DNA, the CDR3 is TGTGCCAGCAGTTTAATGAAGGCGCCAGTAGCTAACTATGGCTACACCTTC.

A few counts support this clone. V and J are TRBV27 and TRBJ1-3; 9 bases agree with TRBD1. This CDR3 region has 15 residues. V shed 9 bases and J 2 bases; nucleotides not matched to a gene: 8. CDR1 is MNHEY, CDR2 SMNVEV, per germline (reference sequence). The CDR3: CASAGQGRTGNTIYF. The CDR3 nucleotides read TGTGCCAGTGCGGGACAGGGAAGAACTGGAAACACCATATATTTT.

The J gene is TRBJ2-3, the V gene TRBV7-2; the D gene is possibly TRBD2 (6 bases). The CDR3 is 13 amino acids. The germline V gene encodes CDR1 SGHTA and CDR2 FQGNSA. V was clipped by 4 bases and J by 6 bases, with 11 bases between them. The CDR3 loop is CASSSLRGDTQYF. The DNA for the CDR3 is TGTGCCAGCAGCTCACTTCGGGGGGATACGCAGTATTTT.

J is TRBJ1-1 and V is TRBV10-3; D ambiguous. The germline V and J ends were trimmed by 6 bases and 0 bases, with 11 bases remaining between them. The CDR3 consists of 14 residues. In germline, CDR1 is ENHRY, CDR2 SYGVKD. In DNA form, the CDR3 reads TGTGCCATCAGAATAGACAAGATGAACACTGAAGCTTTCTTT. It is translated as CAIRIDKMNTEAFF.

The chain employs TRBV28 and TRBJ1-6, with D perhaps matching TRBD1 (5 bases). Germline V gene data show CDR1 as MDHEN and CDR2 as SYDVKM. Deletions cut 6 bases from V and 5 bases from J, with 11 bases between. CDR3 length: 14 amino acids. CDR3 in amino acids: CASRPGRNNSPLHF. CDR3 DNA sequence: TGTGCCAGCAGACCGGGACGGAATAATTCACCCCTCCACTTT.

The chain joins TRBV19 to TRBJ2-5, with D possibly TRBD2 on 6 matching bases. The CDR3 totals 12 residues. V gave up 8 bases and J gave up 5 bases, with 12 bases separating them. From germline, CDR1 is LNHDA and CDR2 SQIVND (reference sequence). The CDR3 here is CASRQAGETQYF. DNA of the CDR3: TGTGCCAGTCGGCAGGCGGGGGAGACCCAGTACTTC.

This sequence joins TRBV29-1 and TRBJ1-2, with 8 bases lining up with TRBD1. J lost 7 bases, V lost 7 bases, and 8 bases had no gene match. The CDR3 sequence is 12 residues long. CDR1 and CDR2 (germline): SQVTM, ANQGSEA. CDR3 bases: TGCAGCGACACCGCAGGGGGCGGTGGCTACACCTTC. This sequence encodes CSDTAGGGGYTF.

V usage is TRBV6-5 and J usage is TRBJ2-1, with 9 bases aligning to TRBD2. The J segment lost 12 bases and the V segment lost 5 bases, leaving 11 bases of the junction unmatched. Germline-derived CDR1 and CDR2 are MNHEY and SVGAGI. CDR3 size: 14 residues. This CDR3 is CASSEQIAGDLQFF. CDR3 bases: TGTGCCAGCAGTGAACAAATAGCGGGAGACCTGCAGTTCTTC.

This chain uses TRBV28 with TRBJ1-5, with 7 bases aligning to TRBD1. Looked up from germline, CDR1 is MDHEN and CDR2 is SYDVKM. The junction had 11 bases not matched to a gene; V was cut back by 8 bases and J by 7 bases. CDR3 length: 14 residues. DNA for the CDR3: TGTGCCAGCCGAGGGGGCGTTAATGGACAGCCCCAGCATTTT. It specifies CASRGGVNGQPQHF. The entire variable domain, with the rest obtained from reference TRBV28 and TRBJ1-5, is as follows: DVKVTQSSRYLVKRTGEKVFLECVQDMDHENMFWYRQDPGLGLRLIYFSYDVKMKEKGDIPEGYSVSREKKERFSLILESASTNQTSMYLCASRGGVNGQPQHFGDGTRLSIL.

In this sample, this clone turned up once. The chain couples TRBV2 to TRBJ2-3; tentatively, D is TRBD2 (6 bases). V was shortened by 4 bases and J by 1 base, with 9 bases between the two germline ends. The CDR3 is 14 residues long. The V gene's germline CDR1 is SNHLY and CDR2 FYNNEI. The CDR3 DNA reads as TGTGCCAGCAGTGGACCGGGGGGCACAGATACGCAGTATTTT. This translates into CASSGPGGTDTQYF. Supplemented by reference TRBV2 and TRBJ2-3, the full variable domain reads EPEVTQTPSHQVTQMGQEVILRCVPISNHLYFYWYRQILGQKVEFLVSFYNNEISEKSEIFDDQFSVERPDGSNFTLKIRSTKLEDSAMYFCASSGPGGTDTQYFGPGTRLTVL.

The chain couples TRBV2 to TRBJ2-2, with no clear D. This CDR3 is 14 amino acids long. Trimming removed 2 bases at V and 3 bases at J, with 7 bases between. Germline CDR1 SNHLY, CDR2 FYNNEI. CDR3 amino acids: CASSELGYTGELFF. The CDR3 bases are TGTGCCAGCAGTGAATTGGGGTACACCGGGGAGCTGTTTTTT.

This clone showed up just once. CDR3 bases: TGTGCCAGCAGTTACTCGGCCCGGATCTCTGGAAACACCATATATTTT. It yields the protein CASSYSARISGNTIYF. The chain has TRBV6-7 and TRBJ1-3; D is uncertain. TRBV6-7 is flagged as an ORF with uncertain function. V was cut by 0 bases and J by 0 bases, with 9 bases left in between. This CDR3 is built from 16 residues.

The J gene is TRBJ2-7, the V gene TRBV5-4, with D uncertain. The CDR3 runs 12 residues. Between the trimmed V and J ends, which lost 0 bases and 5 bases, there was a span of 6 bases. Germline CDR1 and CDR2: SGHNT and YYREEE (reference sequence). CDR3 loop: CASSLDGDEQYF. The CDR3 DNA reads TGTGCCAGCAGCTTGGATGGTGACGAGCAGTACTTC. Based on the CDR3 plus reference TRBV5-4 and TRBJ2-7, the full variable domain is ETGVTQSPTHLIKTRGQQVTLRCSSQSGHNTVSWYQQALGQGPQFIFQYYREEENGRGNFPPRFSGLQFPNYSSELNVNALELDDSALYLCASSLDGDEQYFGPGTRLTVT.

This chain links TRBV18 with TRBJ2-3; no clear D. Germline V gives CDR1 KGHSH, CDR2 LQKENI. V was cut by 0 bases and J by 0 bases, with 1 base left in between. The CDR3 has 13 amino acids. CDR3 in DNA: TGTGCCAGCTCACCACCGAGCACAGATACGCAGTATTTT. Its protein is CASSPPSTDTQYF.

The V gene is TRBV18, the J gene TRBJ1-2; D remains unclear. The V end lost 5 bases, the J end lost 3 bases, and 10 bases lay between the germline ends. Germline CDR1 reads KGHSH; CDR2 reads LQKENI. The CDR3 is made up of 13 amino acids. This CDR3 reads CASSGRADYGYTF. In DNA, the CDR3 is TGTGCCAGCTCAGGAAGGGCAGACTATGGCTACACCTTC. Together with reference TRBV18 and TRBJ1-2, the CDR3 gives the full variable domain: NAGVMQNPRHLVRRRGQEARLRCSPMKGHSHVYWYRQLPEEGLKFMVYLQKENIIDESGMPKERFSAEFPKEGPSILRIQQVVRGDSAAYFCASSGRADYGYTFGSGTRLTVV.

Comment on this clone: One end of the junction fails to match germline, which may point to a read error. This chain connects TRBV4-2 to TRBJ1-2; no firm D call. The CDR3 totals 15 residues. The germline V gene has CDR1 LGHNA and CDR2 YNFKEQ. The CDR3 protein is CASRQEVTSNYGYTF. Written as DNA, the CDR3 is TGTGCCAGCAGGCAAGAAGTAACTTCGAACTATGGCTACACCTTC.

J is TRBJ2-3 and V is TRBV2; TRBD1 or TRBD2 may be the D gene (5 bases each). In germline, CDR1 is SNHLY, CDR2 FYNNEI. This CDR3 comprises 11 residues. With 9 bases removed from V and 6 bases from J, the gap between germline ends came to 10 bases. The CDR3 here is CARGTWDTQYF. The CDR3 DNA is TGTGCCAGAGGGACCTGGGATACGCAGTATTTT.

This chain uses TRBV2 with TRBJ2-7; D is unresolved. CDR1 and CDR2 from the germline V gene are SNHLY and FYNNEI. This CDR3 contains 15 residues. V lost 7 bases, J lost 2 bases, and 18 bases lay in between. DNA for the CDR3: TGTGCCAGCACTCTGAGTTGGGCCGGACCCTACGAGCAGTACTTC. This codes for CASTLSWAGPYEQYF. Complete variable domain (other parts from reference TRBV2 and TRBJ2-7): EPEVTQTPSHQVTQMGQEVILRCVPISNHLYFYWYRQILGQKVEFLVSFYNNEISEKSEIFDDQFSVERPDGSNFTLKIRSTKLEDSAMYFCASTLSWAGPYEQYFGPGTRLTVT.

This chain uses TRBV6-1 with TRBJ2-1; the match to TRBD2 covers 14 bases. Germline V gene data show CDR1 as MNHNS and CDR2 as SASEGT. CDR3 length: 15 amino acids. The J segment lost 8 bases and the V segment lost 7 bases, leaving 7 bases of the junction unmatched. The CDR3 nucleotides read TGTGCCAGCAATGGACTAGCGGGAGGTGGCGATGAGCAGTTCTTC. It yields the protein CASNGLAGGGDEQFF.

J is TRBJ2-7 and V is TRBV28; the D is unclear. From germline, CDR1 is MDHEN and CDR2 SYDVKM. Trimming cost V 3 bases and J 3 bases, with 15 bases left between them. This CDR3 is 15 amino acids long. CDR3 coding DNA: TGTGCCAGCAGTTTTTGGTCAAGGCCGCACTACGAGCAGTACTTC. This translates into CASSFWSRPHYEQYF.

J is TRBJ2-1 and V is TRBV6-6; 7 bases agree with TRBD2. CDR3 length: 12 residues. V was clipped by 5 bases and J by 9 bases; unmatched bases: 4. CDR1 is MNHNY, CDR2 SVGAGI, per germline (reference sequence). The CDR3 region is CASSTRTSEQFF. The CDR3 DNA is TGTGCCAGCAGTACGCGGACTAGTGAGCAGTTCTTC.

This clone was observed a single time. V gene TRBV5-4 combines with J gene TRBJ2-5, with 8 bases that match TRBD2. J gave up 4 bases and V 0 bases, and 8 bases lay outside the gene matches. This CDR3 has 16 residues. Per germline, CDR1 SGHNT and CDR2 YYREEE (reference sequence). CDR3 sequence reads: CASSLVNSGTGETQYF. DNA of the CDR3: TGTGCCAGCAGCTTGGTGAATAGCGGGACCGGAGAGACCCAGTACTTC.

This rearrangement joins TRBV18 to TRBJ2-5, with D possibly matching TRBD1 (6 bases). This CDR3 comprises 14 residues. Trimming took 3 bases from V and 5 from J, leaving 13 bases between them. The germline V gene encodes CDR1 KGHSH and CDR2 LQKENI. CDR3 region: CASSPLGTPETQYF. The CDR3 DNA reads TGTGCCAGCTCACCCCTTGGGACACCCGAGACCCAGTACTTC.

V gene TRBV18 combines with J gene TRBJ1-2; 7 nucleotides agree with TRBD1. V dropped 0 bases and J dropped 4; count of bases not matched to a gene: 8. The length of the CDR3 is 16 residues. Per the germline V gene, CDR1 is KGHSH and CDR2 is LQKENI. The CDR3 DNA follows: TGTGCCAGCTCACCACCTTTGAGGGGGCAAGGCTATGGCTACACCTTC. Protein: CASSPPLRGQGYGYTF.

The V and J genes are TRBV27 and TRBJ1-2, with TRBD1 as a possible D gene (5 bases). In germline, CDR1 is MNHEY, CDR2 SMNVEV (reference sequence). The CDR3 runs to 15 residues. V shed 4 bases and J shed 6 bases, with 18 bases lying between them. In DNA, the CDR3 is TGTGCCAGCAGTTCAGTGGGACTCTGGTCGGATGGCTACACCTTC. The encoded protein is CASSSVGLWSDGYTF.